The present T cell receptor beta chain was sequenced within a study of shared clonotypes between healthy human individuals. Whole-study findings and limits: Clonotype sharing among donors was thought likely to change with sequencing depth.

CDR3 length: 18 amino acids. V was shortened by 5 bases and J by 5 bases, with 25 bases between the two germline ends. The germline CDR1 and CDR2 sequences are MNHEY and SMNVEV (reference sequence). Details on this clone: The antigen remains undetermined.

The assay was run at deep level. Libraries were prepared by immunoSEQ multiplex PCR; TCRdb keeps only in-frame clonotypes and omits some of them. The profile shows around 500,000 clones, 65% to 80% of them singletons. The origin of this receptor is a woman aged 40-49 years in good health. Some clones in this sample may be carry-over from other donors' samples. Sequencing was performed on PBMCs. The chain employs TRBV27 and TRBJ1-5; D not resolved. The CDR3: CASSQFIPRAAGDQPQHF. CDR3 nucleotide sequence: TGTGCCAGCAGTCAGTTTATCCCCCGGGCGGCCGGCGATCAGCCCCAGCATTTT.